The next 12 T cell receptor beta chains were all read from a single sample in a study of monozygotic twins with inflammatory bowel disease (dated 2019 in TCRdb). Receptor amplification or capture employed 5' RACE. The sequencer was an Illumina HiSeq 2500. After the reads were reprocessed by TCRdb, one entry was made per CDR3 protein sequence, with no DNA. The sample's table lists a count of some 300,000 distinct CDR3 sequences. Approximately 5.4% of the sample lies in the top ten. Material for sequencing was blood. Every receptor here comes from a human donor with ulcerative colitis or Crohn's disease, or a healthy co-twin of an affected twin (not recorded which).

The chain carries TRBV12-3 or TRBV12-4 and TRBJ1-1; checking the TCRdb D call of TRBD1 is not possible without DNA. This CDR3 is 17 amino acids long. CDR3 loop: CASSQIYRGLSNTEAFF.

The rearrangement joins TRBV21-1 to TRBJ1-4; lacking DNA, the TRBD1 call made by TCRdb goes unchecked. TRBV21-1 is a recognized pseudogene. This CDR3 spans 14 amino acids. The CDR3 sequence: CASSFRDPNEKLFF.

The V and J genes are TRBV25-1 and TRBJ2-7. Germline-derived CDR1 and CDR2 are MGHDK and SYGVNS. CDR3 length equals 12 residues. The CDR3 loop reads CASSGGTREQYF.

The chain uses TRBV30 and TRBJ2-6. Germline values: CDR1 GTSNPN, CDR2 SVGIG (reference sequence). This CDR3 comprises 12 residues. The CDR3 sequence: CAWESGANVLTF.

The chain couples TRBV18 to TRBJ1-5. The V gene's germline CDR1 is KGHSH and CDR2 LQKENI. The length of the CDR3 is 16 residues. The chain's CDR3 is CASSPGGGYSNQPQHF.

The J gene is TRBJ1-2, the V gene TRBV18; TCRdb returns TRBD1, unconfirmable since there is no DNA. The CDR3 is 15 residues long. Germline V CDR1 and CDR2: KGHSH, LQKENI. The CDR3 loop is CASSPTLQGSYGYTF.

The J gene is TRBJ1-1, the V gene TRBV5-6. The CDR3 is 16 amino acids. Germline V lookup: CDR1 SGHDT, CDR2 YYEEEE. CDR3 residues: CASSLAGYGSDTEAFF.

The chain is built from TRBV27 and TRBJ2-1; TCRdb indicates TRBD1, and absent DNA this call remains unverified. Germline V gene data show CDR1 as MNHEY and CDR2 as SMNVEV (reference sequence). The CDR3 spans 14 residues. The CDR3 loop reads CASRGTGEYNEQFF.

The V gene is TRBV6-1, the J gene TRBJ1-3; lacking DNA, the TRBD1 call made by TCRdb goes unchecked. CDR1 MNHNS and CDR2 SASEGT come from the germline V gene. The CDR3 loop spans 15 amino acids. CDR3 sequence: CASTPPGGSGNTIYF.

CDR3: CASSLDLGGRTDTQYF. The rearrangement joins TRBV11-2 to TRBJ2-3; TCRdb's D call, TRBD1, is unchecked because there is no DNA. Germline CDR1 reads SGHAT; CDR2 reads FQNNGV. CDR3 length equals 16 residues. The complete variable domain, with remaining parts taken from reference TRBV11-2 and TRBJ2-3, reads EAGVAQSPRYKIIEKRQSVAFWCNPISGHATLYWYQQILGQGPKLLIQFQNNGVVDDSQLPKDRFSAERLKGVDSTLKIQPAKLEDSAVYLCASSLDLGGRTDTQYFGPGTRLTVL.

V is TRBV29-1 and J is TRBJ2-5; TCRdb returns TRBD1, unconfirmable since there is no DNA. There are 12 residues in the CDR3. Germline lookup yields CDR1 SQVTM and CDR2 ANQGSEA. The CDR3 reads CSVVLQGETQYF.

This chain links TRBV5-4 with TRBJ2-2; TCRdb reports TRBD2, a call that lacks DNA to check it against. The CDR3 is 18 amino acids. Germline V gene lookup returns CDR1 SGHNT and CDR2 YYREEE (reference sequence). This chain's CDR3 is CASREGPIAGSNTGELFF.